This TCR beta chain is from a study of vaccination effects on CD4 cells after COVID-19. TCRdb keeps only in-frame clones here, not all; method: immunoSEQ multiplex PCR. There are tens of thousands of clones in the sample; 78% occur only once, and 4.3% lies in the top ten. Researchers isolated CD4+ T cells once about eleven days of culture had elapsed. Two-dose vaccination with either BNT162b2 or mRNA-1273 was given to the participants. This clone has more than one count but fewer than ten. Its antigen is undetermined. The CDR3 consists of 14 residues. Germline CDR1 MDHEN, CDR2 SYDVKM. Trimming left V 2 bases short and J 3 bases short, with 10 bases between.

V usage is TRBV28 and J usage is TRBJ1-2, with D possibly matching TRBD1 (6 bases). The material was CD4+ T cells from PBMCs cultured without peptide, obtained after COVID-19 vaccination. This clonotype was obtained from a human donor who received a COVID-19 vaccine. The CDR3 sequence: CASSLEGDHYGYTF. CDR3 DNA sequence: TGTGCCAGCAGTTTAGAGGGGGATCACTATGGCTACACCTTC.